This paragraph reports one T cell receptor (beta chain). This entry is derived from a study of blood T cell repertoires in COVID-19. Whole-study context: Collection of acute and convalescent COVID-19 samples took place in the United States, Italy and Spain. T cells, B-cell-depleted T cells, or PBMCs provided the cDNA or gDNA that served as material.

In the original analysis: Counts of nucleated cells, estimated from reference gene primer amplification, were obtained. Measured with immunoSEQ multiplex PCR; TCRdb has only the in-frame clones, and not every one. That table supplies the V and J calls and clone size; D and trimming were determined from the DNA. Counted here are 55,000 to 65,000 clones, around three quarters occurring once; the ten biggest clones make up approximately 3%. The CDR3 runs 13 residues. Trimming cost V 5 bases and J 7 bases, with 15 bases left between them. CDR1 is MNHEY and CDR2 is SMNVEV in the germline V gene (reference sequence).

Sequencing used peripheral blood. The rearrangement joins TRBV27 to TRBJ2-7; perhaps TRBD2 as D (5 bases). The source is a man aged 55 to 70 with acute or convalescent COVID-19. The CDR3 DNA follows: TGTGCCAGCAGTACCAACGGAGGCCTGGAGCAGTACTTC. It codes for CASSTNGGLEQYF.